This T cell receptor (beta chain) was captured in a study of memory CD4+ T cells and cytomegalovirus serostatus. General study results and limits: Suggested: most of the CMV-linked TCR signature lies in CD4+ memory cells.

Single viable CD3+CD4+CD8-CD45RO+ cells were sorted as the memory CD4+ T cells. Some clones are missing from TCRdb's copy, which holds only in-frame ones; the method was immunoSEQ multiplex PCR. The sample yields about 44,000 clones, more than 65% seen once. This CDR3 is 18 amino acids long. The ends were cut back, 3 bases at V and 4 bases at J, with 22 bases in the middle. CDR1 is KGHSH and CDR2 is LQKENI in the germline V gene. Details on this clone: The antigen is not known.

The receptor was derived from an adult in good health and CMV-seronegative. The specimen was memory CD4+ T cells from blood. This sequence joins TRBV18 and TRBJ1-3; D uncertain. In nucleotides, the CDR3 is TGTGCCAGCTCACCCAAAACCAACCCCACCCTGACCGGAAACACCATATATTTT. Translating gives CASSPKTNPTLTGNTIYF.